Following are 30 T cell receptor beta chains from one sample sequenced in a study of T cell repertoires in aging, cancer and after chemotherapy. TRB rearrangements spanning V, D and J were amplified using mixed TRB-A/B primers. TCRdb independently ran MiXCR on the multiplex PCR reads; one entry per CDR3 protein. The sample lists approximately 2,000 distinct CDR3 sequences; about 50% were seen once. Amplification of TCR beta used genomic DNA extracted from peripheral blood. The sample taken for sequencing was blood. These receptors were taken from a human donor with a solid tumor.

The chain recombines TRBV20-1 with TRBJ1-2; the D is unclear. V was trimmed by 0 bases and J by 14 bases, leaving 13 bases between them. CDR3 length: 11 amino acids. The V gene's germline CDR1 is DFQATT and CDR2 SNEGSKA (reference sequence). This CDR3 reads CSARDYPENTF. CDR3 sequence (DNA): TGCAGTGCTAGAGATTATCCCGAAAATACCTTC.

Here the CDR3 DNA reads TGTGCCAGCAGGATACTACTACAGGGGGCGAATGAGCAGTTCTTC. Protein sequence: CASRILLQGANEQFF. V usage is TRBV28 and J usage is TRBJ2-1; the match to TRBD1 covers 9 bases. The germline V gene has CDR1 MDHEN and CDR2 SYDVKM. V was pared by 6 bases and J by 7 bases, with 10 bases of the junction left unmatched. CDR3 length: 15 amino acids.

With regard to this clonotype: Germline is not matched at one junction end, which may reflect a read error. The CDR3 spells CASSFQQGLAEAFF. The CDR3 region has the DNA TGTGCCAGCAGCTTCCAACAGGGACTCGCTGAGGCTTTCTTT. The V call is TRBV7-2, the J call TRBJ1-1; tentative D call: TRBD1 (6 bases). CDR3 size: 14 residues. Germline-derived CDR1 and CDR2 are SGHTA and FQGNSA.

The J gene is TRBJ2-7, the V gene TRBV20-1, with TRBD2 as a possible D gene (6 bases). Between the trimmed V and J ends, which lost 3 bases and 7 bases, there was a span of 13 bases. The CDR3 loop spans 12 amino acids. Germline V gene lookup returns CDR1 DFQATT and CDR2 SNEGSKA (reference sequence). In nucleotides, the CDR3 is TGCAGTGCTAGGGTCGGGAGATGGGAGCAGTACTTC. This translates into CSARVGRWEQYF.

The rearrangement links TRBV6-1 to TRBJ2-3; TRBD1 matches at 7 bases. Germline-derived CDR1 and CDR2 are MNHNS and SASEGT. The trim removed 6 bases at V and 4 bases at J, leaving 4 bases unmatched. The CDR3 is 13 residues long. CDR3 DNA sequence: TGTGCCAGCAGGCTACAGGGGCCAGATACGCAGTATTTT. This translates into CASRLQGPDTQYF.

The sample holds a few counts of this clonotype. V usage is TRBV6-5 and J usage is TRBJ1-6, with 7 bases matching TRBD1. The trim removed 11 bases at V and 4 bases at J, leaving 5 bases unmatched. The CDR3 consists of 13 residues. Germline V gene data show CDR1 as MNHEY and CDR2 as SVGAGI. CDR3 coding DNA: TGTGCCGCACGGGACAGATATAATTCACCCCTCCACTTT. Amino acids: CAARDRYNSPLHF.

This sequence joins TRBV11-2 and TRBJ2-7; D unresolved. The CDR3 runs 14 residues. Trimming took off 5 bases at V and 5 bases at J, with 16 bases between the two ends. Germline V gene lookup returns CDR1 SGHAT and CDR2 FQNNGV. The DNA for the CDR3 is TGTGCCAGCAGCCTCCGACGTGTAGCCCACGAGCAGTACTTC. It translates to CASSLRRVAHEQYF.

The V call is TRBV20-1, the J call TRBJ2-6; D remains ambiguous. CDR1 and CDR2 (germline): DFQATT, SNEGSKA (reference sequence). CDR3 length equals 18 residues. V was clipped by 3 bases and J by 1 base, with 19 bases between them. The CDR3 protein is CSASVDLGYRSGANVLTF. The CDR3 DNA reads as TGCAGTGCTAGTGTAGATTTGGGCTATCGGTCTGGGGCCAACGTCCTGACTTTC.

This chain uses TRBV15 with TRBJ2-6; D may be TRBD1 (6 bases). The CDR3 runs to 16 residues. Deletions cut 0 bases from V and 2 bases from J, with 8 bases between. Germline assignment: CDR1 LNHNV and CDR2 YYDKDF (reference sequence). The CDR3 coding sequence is TGTGCCACCAGCAGAGATGCAGGGGCTGGGGCCAACGTCCTGACTTTC. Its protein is CATSRDAGAGANVLTF.

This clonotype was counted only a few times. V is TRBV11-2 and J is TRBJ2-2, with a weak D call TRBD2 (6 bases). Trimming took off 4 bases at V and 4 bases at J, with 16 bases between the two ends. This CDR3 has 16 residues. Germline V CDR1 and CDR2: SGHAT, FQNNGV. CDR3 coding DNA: TGTGCCAGCAGCTCCGCCGGGGGTTTGGGCACCGGGGAGCTGTTTTTT. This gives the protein CASSSAGGLGTGELFF. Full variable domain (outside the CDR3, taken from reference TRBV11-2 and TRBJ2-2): EAGVAQSPRYKIIEKRQSVAFWCNPISGHATLYWYQQILGQGPKLLIQFQNNGVVDDSQLPKDRFSAERLKGVDSTLKIQPAKLEDSAVYLCASSSAGGLGTGELFFGEGSRLTVL.

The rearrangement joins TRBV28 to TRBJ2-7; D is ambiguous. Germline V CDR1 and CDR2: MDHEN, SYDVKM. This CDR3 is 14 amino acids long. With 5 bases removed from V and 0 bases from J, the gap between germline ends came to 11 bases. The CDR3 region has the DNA TGTGCCAGCAGTGGAAGCGACGGCTCCTACGAGCAGTACTTC. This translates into CASSGSDGSYEQYF.

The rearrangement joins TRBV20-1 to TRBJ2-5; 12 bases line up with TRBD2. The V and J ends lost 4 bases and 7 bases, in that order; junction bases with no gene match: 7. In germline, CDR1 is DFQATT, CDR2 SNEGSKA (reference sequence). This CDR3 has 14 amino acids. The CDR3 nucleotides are TGCAGTGCTATCCGGACTAGCGGGGTACGGACCCAGTACTTC. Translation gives CSAIRTSGVRTQYF.

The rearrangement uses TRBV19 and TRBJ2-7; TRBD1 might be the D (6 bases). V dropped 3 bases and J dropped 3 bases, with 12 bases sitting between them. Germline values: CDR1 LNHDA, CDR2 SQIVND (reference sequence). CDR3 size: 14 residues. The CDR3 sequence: CASSMGQIHYEQYF. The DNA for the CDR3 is TGTGCCAGTAGTATGGGACAAATTCACTACGAGCAGTACTTC.

The CDR3 loop is CASSRTANEKLFF. The CDR3 coding sequence is TGTGCCAGTAGTAGGACGGCTAATGAAAAACTGTTTTTT. The chain is built from TRBV19 and TRBJ1-4, with no clear D. V lost 4 bases to trimming and J lost 3 bases, with 6 bases between them. From germline, CDR1 is LNHDA and CDR2 SQIVND (reference sequence). The CDR3 runs 13 residues.

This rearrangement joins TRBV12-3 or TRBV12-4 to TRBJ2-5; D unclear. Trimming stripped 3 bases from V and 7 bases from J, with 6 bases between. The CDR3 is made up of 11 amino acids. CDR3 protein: CASSLRGTQYF. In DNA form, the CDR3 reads TGTGCCAGCAGTTTGCGCGGGACCCAGTACTTC.

The CDR3 loop is CASSYNFGPASNQPQHF. Here the CDR3 DNA reads TGTGCCAGCAGTTACAATTTTGGTCCAGCGAGCAATCAGCCCCAGCATTTT. This chain joins TRBV6-5 and TRBJ1-5; no firm D call. This CDR3 region has 17 residues. Trimming took off 2 bases at V and 1 base at J, with 15 bases between the two ends. The V gene's germline CDR1 is MNHEY and CDR2 SVGAGI.

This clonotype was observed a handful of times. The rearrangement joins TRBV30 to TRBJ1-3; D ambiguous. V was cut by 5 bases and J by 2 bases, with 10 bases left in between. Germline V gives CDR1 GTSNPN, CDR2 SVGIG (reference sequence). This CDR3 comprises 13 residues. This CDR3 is CAWAKIAGNTIYF. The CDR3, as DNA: TGTGCCTGGGCGAAAATTGCTGGAAACACCATATATTTT.

CDR3 nucleotides: TGTGCCAGCAGTTTTCGACAGATACTCTACAATGAGCAGTTCTTC. It translates to CASSFRQILYNEQFF. This sequence joins TRBV27 and TRBJ2-1, with a weak D call TRBD1 (5 bases). V was clipped by 3 bases and J by 3 bases, with 12 bases between them. The CDR3 is made up of 15 amino acids. The germline V gene has CDR1 MNHEY and CDR2 SMNVEV (reference sequence).

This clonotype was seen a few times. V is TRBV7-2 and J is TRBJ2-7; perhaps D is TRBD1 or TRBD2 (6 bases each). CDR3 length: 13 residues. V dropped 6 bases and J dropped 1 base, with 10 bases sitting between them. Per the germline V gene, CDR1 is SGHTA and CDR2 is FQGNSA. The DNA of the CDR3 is TGTGCCAGCAGGAGGGGGGTTTCCTACGAGCAGTACTTC. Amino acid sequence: CASRRGVSYEQYF.

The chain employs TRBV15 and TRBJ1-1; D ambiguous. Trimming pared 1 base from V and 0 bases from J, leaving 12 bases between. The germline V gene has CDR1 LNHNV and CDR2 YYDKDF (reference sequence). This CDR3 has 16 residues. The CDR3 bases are TGTGCCACCAGCAGAGTGCCGGGGATGATGAACACTGAAGCTTTCTTT. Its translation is CATSRVPGMMNTEAFF.

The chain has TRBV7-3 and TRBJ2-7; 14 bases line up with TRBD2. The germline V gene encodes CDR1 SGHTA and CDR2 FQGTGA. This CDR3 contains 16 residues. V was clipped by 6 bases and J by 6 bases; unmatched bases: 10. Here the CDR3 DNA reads TGTGCCAGCAGTAACGGACTAGCGGGAGGCGTTGGCGAGCAGTACTTC. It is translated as CASSNGLAGGVGEQYF.

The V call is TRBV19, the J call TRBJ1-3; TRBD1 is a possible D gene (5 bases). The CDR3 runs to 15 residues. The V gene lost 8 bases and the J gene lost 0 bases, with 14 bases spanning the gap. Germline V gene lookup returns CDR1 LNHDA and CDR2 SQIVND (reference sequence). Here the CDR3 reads CASLLGTASGNTIYF. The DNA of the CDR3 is TGTGCCAGTCTTCTCGGGACCGCCTCTGGAAACACCATATATTTT.

CDR3 protein: CASSLVGLAGARELFF. The CDR3 nucleotides are TGTGCCAGCAGTTTAGTCGGACTAGCGGGAGCTAGGGAGCTGTTTTTT. The chain is built from TRBV27 and TRBJ2-2, with 13 bases fitting TRBD2. The CDR3 is 16 residues long. V trimming: 2 bases; J trimming: 9 bases; junction bases outside the gene matches: 6. Germline V lookup: CDR1 MNHEY, CDR2 SMNVEV (reference sequence).

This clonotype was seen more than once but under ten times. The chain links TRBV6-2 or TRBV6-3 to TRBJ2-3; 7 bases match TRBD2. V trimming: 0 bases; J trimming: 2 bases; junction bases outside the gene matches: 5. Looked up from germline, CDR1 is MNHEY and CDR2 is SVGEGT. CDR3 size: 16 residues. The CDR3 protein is CASSYSGLAVTDTQYF. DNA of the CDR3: TGTGCCAGCAGTTACTCAGGGCTAGCGGTCACAGATACGCAGTATTTT.

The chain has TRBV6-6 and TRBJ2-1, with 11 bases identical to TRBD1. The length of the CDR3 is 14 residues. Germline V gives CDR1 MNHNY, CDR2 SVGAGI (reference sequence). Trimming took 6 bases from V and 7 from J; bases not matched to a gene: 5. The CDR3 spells CASSRDRGVNEQFF. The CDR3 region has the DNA TGTGCCAGCAGCCGGGACAGGGGGGTGAATGAGCAGTTCTTC.

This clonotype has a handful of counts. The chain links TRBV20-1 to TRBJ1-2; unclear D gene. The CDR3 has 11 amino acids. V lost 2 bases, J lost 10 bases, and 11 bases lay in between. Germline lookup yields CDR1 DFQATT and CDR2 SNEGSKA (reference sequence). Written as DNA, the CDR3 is TGCAGTGCTAGACAAGGGCTAGACTACACCTTC. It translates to CSARQGLDYTF.

CDR3 sequence: CSVISHSYEQYF. In DNA form, the CDR3 reads TGCAGCGTTATATCGCACTCCTACGAGCAGTACTTC. The chain links TRBV29-1 to TRBJ2-7; no definite D call. CDR1 is SQVTM, CDR2 ANQGSEA, per germline. Trimming pared 5 bases from V and 0 bases from J, leaving 8 bases between. This CDR3 region has 12 residues.

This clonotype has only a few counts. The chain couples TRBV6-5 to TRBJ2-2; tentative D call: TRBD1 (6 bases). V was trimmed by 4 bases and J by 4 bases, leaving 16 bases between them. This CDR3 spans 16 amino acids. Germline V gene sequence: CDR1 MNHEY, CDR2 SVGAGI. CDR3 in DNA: TGTGCCAGCAGTTTAGGGGGTGAGGGCATCACCGGGGAGCTGTTTTTT. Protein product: CASSLGGEGITGELFF.

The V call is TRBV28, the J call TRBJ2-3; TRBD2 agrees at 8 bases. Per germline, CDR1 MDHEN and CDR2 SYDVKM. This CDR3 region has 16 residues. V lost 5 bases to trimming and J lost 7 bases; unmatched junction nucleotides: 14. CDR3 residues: CASSTLWREVSNTQYF. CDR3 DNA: TGTGCCAGCAGTACCCTGTGGCGGGAGGTTTCTAATACGCAGTATTTT. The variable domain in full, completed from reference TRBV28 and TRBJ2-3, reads DVKVTQSSRYLVKRTGEKVFLECVQDMDHENMFWYRQDPGLGLRLIYFSYDVKMKEKGDIPEGYSVSREKKERFSLILESASTNQTSMYLCASSTLWREVSNTQYFGPGTRLTVL.

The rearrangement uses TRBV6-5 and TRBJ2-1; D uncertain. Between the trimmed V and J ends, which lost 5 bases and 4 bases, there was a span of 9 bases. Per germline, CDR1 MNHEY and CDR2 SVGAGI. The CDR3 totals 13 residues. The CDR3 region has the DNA TGTGCCAGCAGTGAAACAGAATACAATGAGCAGTTCTTC. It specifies CASSETEYNEQFF.